These T cell receptor beta chains were read from a single sample in a study of blood T cell repertoires in COVID-19. The method was immunoSEQ multiplex PCR; TCRdb's version includes in-frame clones alone and lacks a portion of them. The table has over 200,000 clones, about four fifths seen once. Sequenced material: peripheral blood. Receptors originate from a middle-aged woman with acute or convalescent COVID-19. The CDR3 runs from the conserved cysteine through the conserved F or W.

V gene,CDR3 protein
TRBV11-2,CASSLIQTTGELFF
TRBV15,CATSRDRQGYEQYF
TRBV20-1,CSADRGTEAFF
TRBV6-1,CASSESGEGSYNEQFF
TRBV3-1/TRBV3-2,CASSQGAGGSQGTQYF
TRBV4-3,CASSQAQGLNYGYTF
TRBV11-2,CASSLGSGVYNEQFF
TRBV6-5,CASGDRSSYNEQFF
TRBV6-5,CASNPGTGKRRELFF
TRBV7-6,CASSLTTRTESYTDTQYF
TRBV3-1/TRBV3-2,CASSPRGLYTGELFF
TRBV3-1/TRBV3-2,CASRRGDNTGELFF
TRBV6-6,CATALAFNEQFF
TRBV29-1,CSVEKRAGYRPQHF
TRBV9,CASSPTGGDGYGYTF
TRBV5-3,CARSTWTSGYEQYF
TRBV6-5,CAAVDRHYGYTF
TRBV6-2/TRBV6-3,CASSLSGLYGYTF
TRBV12-3/TRBV12-4,CASSPRGETQYF
TRBV19,CASSIFRGQGGGYTF
TRBV28,CASSKPGGGFDGYTF
TRBV7-9,CASSSPDRGDSSPLHF
TRBV29-1,CSVRTGGEELETQYF
TRBV7-6,CASSSQPTYEQYF